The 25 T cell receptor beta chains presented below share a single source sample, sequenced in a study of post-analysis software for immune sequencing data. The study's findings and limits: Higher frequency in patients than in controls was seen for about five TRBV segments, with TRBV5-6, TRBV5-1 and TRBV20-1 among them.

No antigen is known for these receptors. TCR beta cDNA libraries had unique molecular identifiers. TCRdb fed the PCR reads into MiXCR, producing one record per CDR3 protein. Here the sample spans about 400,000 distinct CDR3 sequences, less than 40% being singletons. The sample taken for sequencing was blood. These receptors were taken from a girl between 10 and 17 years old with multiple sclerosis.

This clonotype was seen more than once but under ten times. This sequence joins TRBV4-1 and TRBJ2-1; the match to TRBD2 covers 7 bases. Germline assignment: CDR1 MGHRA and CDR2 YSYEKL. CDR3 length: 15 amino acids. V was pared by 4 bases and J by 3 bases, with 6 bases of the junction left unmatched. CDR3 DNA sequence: TGCGCCAGCAGCCCAATAGCGGGTAACTACAATGAGCAGTTCTTC. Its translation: CASSPIAGNYNEQFF.

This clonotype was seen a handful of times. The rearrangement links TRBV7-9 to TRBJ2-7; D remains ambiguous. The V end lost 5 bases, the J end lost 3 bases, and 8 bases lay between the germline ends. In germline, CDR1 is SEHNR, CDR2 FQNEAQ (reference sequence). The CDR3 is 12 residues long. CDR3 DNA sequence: TGTGCCAGCAGCAGACTCGTCTACGAGCAGTACTTC. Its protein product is CASSRLVYEQYF. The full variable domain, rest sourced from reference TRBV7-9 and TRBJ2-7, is DTGVSQNPRHKITKRGQNVTFRCDPISEHNRLYWYRQTLGQGPEFLTYFQNEAQLEKSRLLSDRFSAERPKGSFSTLEIQRTEQGDSAMYLCASSRLVYEQYFGPGTRLTVT.

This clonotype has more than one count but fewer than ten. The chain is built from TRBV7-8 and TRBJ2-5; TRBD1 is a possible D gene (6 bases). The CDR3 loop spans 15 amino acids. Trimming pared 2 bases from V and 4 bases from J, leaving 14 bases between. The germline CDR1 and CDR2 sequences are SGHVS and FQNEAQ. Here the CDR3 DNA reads TGTGCCAGCAGCTTAAGCTGGGGGCTGGGAGAGACCCAGTACTTC. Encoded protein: CASSLSWGLGETQYF.

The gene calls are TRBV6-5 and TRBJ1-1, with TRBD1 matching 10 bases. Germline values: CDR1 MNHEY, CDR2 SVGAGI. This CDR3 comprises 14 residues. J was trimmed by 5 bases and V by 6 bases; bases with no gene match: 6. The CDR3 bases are TGTGCCAGCAGGCCGGGACAGGGGCTAACTGAAGCTTTCTTT. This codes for CASRPGQGLTEAFF.

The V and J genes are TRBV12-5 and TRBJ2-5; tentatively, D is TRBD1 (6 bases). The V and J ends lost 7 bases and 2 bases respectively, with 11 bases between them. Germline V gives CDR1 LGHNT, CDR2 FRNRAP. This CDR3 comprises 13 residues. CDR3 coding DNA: TGTGCTAGTGAGGGGGTTGTACAAGAGACCCAGTACTTC. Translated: CASEGVVQETQYF. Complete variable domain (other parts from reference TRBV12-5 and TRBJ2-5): DARVTQTPRHKVTEMGQEVTMRCQPILGHNTVFWYRQTMMQGLELLAYFRNRAPLDDSGMPKDRFSAEMPDATLATLKIQPSEPRDSAVYFCASEGVVQETQYFGPGTRLLVL.

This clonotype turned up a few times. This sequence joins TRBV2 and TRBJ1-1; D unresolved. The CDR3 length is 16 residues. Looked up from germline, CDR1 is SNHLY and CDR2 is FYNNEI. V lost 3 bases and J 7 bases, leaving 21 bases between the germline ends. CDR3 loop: CASSEGFNIGFYEAFF. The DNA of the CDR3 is TGTGCCAGCAGTGAGGGGTTCAATATTGGGTTCTATGAAGCTTTCTTT.

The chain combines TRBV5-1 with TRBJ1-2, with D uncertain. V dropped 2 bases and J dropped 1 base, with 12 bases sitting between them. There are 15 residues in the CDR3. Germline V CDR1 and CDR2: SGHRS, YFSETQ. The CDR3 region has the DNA TGCGCCAGCAGCTTATTACCGGGCCTTAACTATGGCTACACCTTC. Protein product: CASSLLPGLNYGYTF. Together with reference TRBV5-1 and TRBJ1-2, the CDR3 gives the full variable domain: KAGVTQTPRYLIKTRGQQVTLSCSPISGHRSVSWYQQTPGQGLQFLFEYFSETQRNKGNFPGRFSGRQFSNSRSEMNVSTLELGDSALYLCASSLLPGLNYGYTFGSGTRLTVV.

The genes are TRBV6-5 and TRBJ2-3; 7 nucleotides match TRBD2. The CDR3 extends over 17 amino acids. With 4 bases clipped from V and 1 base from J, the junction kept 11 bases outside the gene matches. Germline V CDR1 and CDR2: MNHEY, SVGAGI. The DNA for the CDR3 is TGTGCCAGCAGTTCCCCGGGGTGGGCGGGGGGCACAGATACGCAGTATTTT. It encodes CASSSPGWAGGTDTQYF.

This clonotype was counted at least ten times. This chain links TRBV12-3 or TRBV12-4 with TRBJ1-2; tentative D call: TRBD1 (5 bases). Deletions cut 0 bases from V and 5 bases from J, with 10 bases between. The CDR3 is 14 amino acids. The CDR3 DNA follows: TGTGCCAGCAGTTTAGCCGACAGAGGATATGGCTACACCTTC. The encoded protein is CASSLADRGYGYTF.

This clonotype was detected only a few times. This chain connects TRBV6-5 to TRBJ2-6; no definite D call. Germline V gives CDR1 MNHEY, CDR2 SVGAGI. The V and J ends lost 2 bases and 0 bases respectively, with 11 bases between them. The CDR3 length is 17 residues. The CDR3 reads CASSYQTLFSGANVLTF. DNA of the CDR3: TGTGCCAGCAGTTACCAAACCCTCTTCTCTGGGGCCAACGTCCTGACTTTC.

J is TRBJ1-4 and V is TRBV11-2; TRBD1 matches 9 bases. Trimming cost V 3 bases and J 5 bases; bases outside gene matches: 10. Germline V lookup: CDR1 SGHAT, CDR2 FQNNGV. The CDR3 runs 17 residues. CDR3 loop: CASSFMGQGGPNEKLFF. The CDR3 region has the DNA TGTGCCAGCAGCTTCATGGGACAGGGAGGCCCGAATGAAAAACTGTTTTTT.

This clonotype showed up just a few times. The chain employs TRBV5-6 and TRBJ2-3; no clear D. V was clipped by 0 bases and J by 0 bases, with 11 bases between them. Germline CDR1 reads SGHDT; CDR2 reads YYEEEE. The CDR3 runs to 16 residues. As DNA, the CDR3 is TGTGCCAGCAGCTTGGGGCCCGGCGGTAGCACAGATACGCAGTATTTT. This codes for CASSLGPGGSTDTQYF.

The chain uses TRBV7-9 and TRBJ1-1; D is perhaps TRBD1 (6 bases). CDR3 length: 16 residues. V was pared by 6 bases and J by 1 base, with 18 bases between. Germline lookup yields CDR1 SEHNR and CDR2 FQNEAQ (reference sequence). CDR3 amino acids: CASSQRDGGPNTEAFF. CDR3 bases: TGTGCCAGCAGTCAGAGAGATGGGGGGCCGAACACTGAAGCTTTCTTT.

The CDR3 is CSARVPPRQGAYEQYF. CDR3 DNA sequence: TGCAGTGCTAGAGTCCCCCCTAGACAGGGGGCCTACGAGCAGTACTTC. The rearrangement links TRBV20-1 to TRBJ2-7; 9 nucleotides agree with TRBD1. In germline, CDR1 is DFQATT, CDR2 SNEGSKA (reference sequence). This CDR3 contains 16 residues. J lost 2 bases, V lost 1 base, and 9 bases had no gene match.

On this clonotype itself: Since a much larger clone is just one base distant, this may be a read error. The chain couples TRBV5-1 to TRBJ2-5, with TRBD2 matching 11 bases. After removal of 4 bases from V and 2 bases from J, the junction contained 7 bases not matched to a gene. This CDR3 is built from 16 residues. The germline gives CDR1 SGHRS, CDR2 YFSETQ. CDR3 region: CASSRLLAGVQETQYF. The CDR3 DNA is TGCGCCAGCAGCCGACTACTAGCGGGGGTTCAAGAGACCCAGTACTTC.

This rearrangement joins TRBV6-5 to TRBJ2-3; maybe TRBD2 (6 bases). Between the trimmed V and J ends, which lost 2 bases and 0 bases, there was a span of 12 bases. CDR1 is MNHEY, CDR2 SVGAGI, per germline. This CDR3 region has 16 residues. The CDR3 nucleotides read TGTGCCAGCAGTTACGGCGGGACTCCTAGCACAGATACGCAGTATTTT. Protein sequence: CASSYGGTPSTDTQYF.

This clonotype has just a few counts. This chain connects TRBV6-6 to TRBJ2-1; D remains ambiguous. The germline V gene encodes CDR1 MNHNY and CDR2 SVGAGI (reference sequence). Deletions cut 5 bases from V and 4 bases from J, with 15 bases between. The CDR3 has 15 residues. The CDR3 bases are TGTGCCAGCAGTACCGTCGACAATCCTTACAATGAGCAGTTCTTC. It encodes CASSTVDNPYNEQFF.

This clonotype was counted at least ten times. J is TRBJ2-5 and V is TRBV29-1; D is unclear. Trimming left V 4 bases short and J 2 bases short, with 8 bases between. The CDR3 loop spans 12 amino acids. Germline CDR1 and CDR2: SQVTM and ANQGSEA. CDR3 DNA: TGCAGCGTTGGGGCCACACAAGAGACCCAGTACTTC. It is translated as CSVGATQETQYF.

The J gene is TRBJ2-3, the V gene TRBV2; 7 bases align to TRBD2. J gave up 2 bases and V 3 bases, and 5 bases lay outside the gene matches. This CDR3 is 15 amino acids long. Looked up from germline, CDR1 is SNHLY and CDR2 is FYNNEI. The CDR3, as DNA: TGTGCCAGCAGTGACTACCGGGGGGACACAGATACGCAGTATTTT. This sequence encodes CASSDYRGDTDTQYF.

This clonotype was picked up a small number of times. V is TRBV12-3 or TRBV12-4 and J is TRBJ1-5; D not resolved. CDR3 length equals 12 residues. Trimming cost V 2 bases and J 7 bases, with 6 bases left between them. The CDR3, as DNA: TGTGCCAGCAGTTTAAATGCGCAGCCCCAGCATTTT. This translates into CASSLNAQPQHF.

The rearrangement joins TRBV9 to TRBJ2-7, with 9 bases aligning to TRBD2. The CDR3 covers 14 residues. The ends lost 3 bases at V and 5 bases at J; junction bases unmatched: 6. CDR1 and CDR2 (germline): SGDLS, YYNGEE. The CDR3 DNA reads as TGTGCCAGCAGCGGCTTTAGCGGGGGAGACGAGCAGTACTTC. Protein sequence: CASSGFSGGDEQYF.

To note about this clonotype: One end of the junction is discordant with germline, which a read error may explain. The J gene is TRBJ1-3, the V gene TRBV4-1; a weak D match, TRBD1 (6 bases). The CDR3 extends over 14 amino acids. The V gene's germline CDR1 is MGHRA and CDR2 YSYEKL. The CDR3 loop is CASSLRGAGNAIYF. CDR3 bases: TGCGCCAGCAGCCTCAGGGGAGCTGGAAACGCCATATATTTT.

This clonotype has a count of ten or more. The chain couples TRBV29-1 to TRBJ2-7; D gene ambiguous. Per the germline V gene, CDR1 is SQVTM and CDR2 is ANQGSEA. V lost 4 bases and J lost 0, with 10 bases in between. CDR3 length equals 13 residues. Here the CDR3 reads CSVGGTLSYEQYF. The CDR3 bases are TGCAGCGTTGGGGGAACTCTCTCCTACGAGCAGTACTTC.

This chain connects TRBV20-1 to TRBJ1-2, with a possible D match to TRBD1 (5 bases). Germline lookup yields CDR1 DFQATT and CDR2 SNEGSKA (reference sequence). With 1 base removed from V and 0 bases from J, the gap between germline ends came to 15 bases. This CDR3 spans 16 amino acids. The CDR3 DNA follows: TGCAGTGCTAGAGCAGGGCCCAACCCCTCTAACTATGGCTACACCTTC. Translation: CSARAGPNPSNYGYTF.

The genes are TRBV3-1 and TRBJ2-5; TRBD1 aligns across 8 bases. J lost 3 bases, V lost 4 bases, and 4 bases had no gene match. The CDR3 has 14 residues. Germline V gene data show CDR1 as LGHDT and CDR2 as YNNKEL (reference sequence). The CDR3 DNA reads TGTGCCAGCAGCCCCGGACAGGGAGAAGAGACCCAGTACTTC. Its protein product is CASSPGQGEETQYF.